These 24 T cell receptor beta chains were all obtained from the same sample, sequenced in a study of T cell responses to AZD1222 COVID-19 vaccine. Method: immunoSEQ multiplex PCR; TCRdb's copy keeps in-frame clones and lacks some. The table has tens of thousands of clones, around 87% seen once. This sample comprised peripheral blood, obtained on day 0 of MenACWY control vaccination. The receptors shown here come from an adult in good health.

The chain uses TRBV28 and TRBJ2-4; 8 bases fit TRBD1. In germline, CDR1 is MDHEN, CDR2 SYDVKM. This CDR3 comprises 17 residues. V shed 5 bases, J shed 0 bases, and the junction held 9 bases outside the gene matches. CDR3: CASSLRTGRIAKNIQYF. The CDR3 nucleotides read TGTGCCAGCAGTCTCAGGACAGGGAGAATAGCCAAAAACATTCAGTACTTC.

The chain recombines TRBV11-3 with TRBJ2-7; 7 nucleotides align to TRBD1. The CDR3 runs to 13 residues. Germline CDR1 SGHNT, CDR2 YENEEA. Trimming took 4 bases from V and 2 from J; bases not matched to a gene: 2. The CDR3 nucleotides read TGTGCCAGCAGCTACGGGACAGCCTACGAGCAGTACTTC. It codes for CASSYGTAYEQYF.

The chain couples TRBV7-9 to TRBJ2-2; D gene ambiguous. The V gene's germline CDR1 is SEHNR and CDR2 FQNEAQ (reference sequence). Deletions cut 1 base from V and 8 bases from J, with 14 bases between. CDR3 size: 15 residues. CDR3 in amino acids: CASSLGSPWVGELFF. The CDR3 DNA follows: TGTGCCAGCAGCTTAGGCTCGCCATGGGTTGGGGAGCTGTTTTTT.

V usage is TRBV6-5 and J usage is TRBJ1-2; D call uncertain. The CDR3 totals 13 residues. From germline, CDR1 is MNHEY and CDR2 SVGAGI. Trimming cost V 6 bases and J 5 bases, with 13 bases left between them. CDR3 protein: CASSPRSLYGYTF. The CDR3 nucleotides are TGTGCCAGCAGCCCCAGATCCCTTTATGGCTACACCTTC.

The rearrangement joins TRBV7-9 to TRBJ1-3; D is ambiguous. The CDR3 is 14 amino acids. The V and J ends lost 4 bases and 0 bases respectively, with 7 bases between them. CDR1 and CDR2 (germline): SEHNR, FQNEAQ (reference sequence). The chain's CDR3 is CASSSMSSGNTIYF. DNA of the CDR3: TGTGCCAGCAGCTCTATGAGCTCTGGAAACACCATATATTTT.

The rearrangement uses TRBV7-9 and TRBJ2-1; a possible D gene is TRBD2 (6 bases). The CDR3 is 17 residues long. Germline V gene sequence: CDR1 SEHNR, CDR2 FQNEAQ (reference sequence). V dropped 0 bases and J dropped 4 bases, with 16 bases sitting between them. CDR3 nucleotide sequence: TGTGCCAGCAGCTTAGCGGGAGGCCGGGATGGGTACAATGAGCAGTTCTTC. This translates into CASSLAGGRDGYNEQFF.

The V gene is TRBV18, the J gene TRBJ2-2; 7 nucleotides agree with TRBD1. The CDR3 has 13 residues. CDR1 and CDR2 from the germline V gene are KGHSH and LQKENI. Germline trimming cut 6 bases from V and 3 bases from J; bases unmatched to any gene: 1. CDR3 region: CASSGTDTGELFF. The DNA of the CDR3 is TGTGCCAGCTCTGGGACAGACACCGGGGAGCTGTTTTTT.

The V call is TRBV7-9, the J call TRBJ2-2; weak D call: TRBD1 (5 bases). In germline, CDR1 is SEHNR, CDR2 FQNEAQ (reference sequence). The CDR3 runs 16 residues. V shed 7 bases and J shed 11 bases, with 26 bases lying between them. The DNA of the CDR3 is TGTGCCAGCACCATTTCGGGCCCCGACAGATTCCGAGAGCTGTTTTTT. Amino acid sequence: CASTISGPDRFRELFF.

This rearrangement joins TRBV27 to TRBJ1-5; 7 nucleotides agree with TRBD1. J gave up 6 bases and V 5 bases, and 10 bases lay outside the gene matches. Germline V gene sequence: CDR1 MNHEY, CDR2 SMNVEV (reference sequence). CDR3 size: 15 residues. The CDR3 nucleotides are TGTGCCAGCAGTGGACCAGACAGGGTATTTCAGCCCCAGCATTTT. This encodes CASSGPDRVFQPQHF.

This clone occurred a few times. The V gene is TRBV5-1, the J gene TRBJ2-1; D is unclear. The CDR3 extends over 15 amino acids. V lost 5 bases and J lost 0, with 12 bases in between. CDR1 and CDR2 (germline): SGHRS, YFSETQ. CDR3 coding DNA: TGCGCCAGCAGGCGTGACCCAAGCTCCTACAATGAGCAGTTCTTC. Its protein is CASRRDPSSYNEQFF.

This clone was seen only once. V is TRBV30 and J is TRBJ2-1, with D possibly being TRBD1 (5 bases). Looked up from germline, CDR1 is GTSNPN and CDR2 is SVGIG (reference sequence). This CDR3 contains 17 residues. V was pared by 0 bases and J by 0 bases, with 15 bases between. The chain's CDR3 is CAWSVPRQLGSYNEQFF. The CDR3, as DNA: TGTGCCTGGAGTGTCCCCCGACAGTTGGGCTCCTACAATGAGCAGTTCTTC.

DNA of the CDR3: TGTGCCAGCAGCTTGGTTAACCAGCCCCAGCATTTT. Protein: CASSLVNQPQHF. The J gene is TRBJ1-5, the V gene TRBV7-2; D is unclear. Germline values: CDR1 SGHTA, CDR2 FQGNSA. V lost 3 bases and J lost 7, with 7 bases in between. CDR3 length: 12 residues.

The chain employs TRBV19 and TRBJ1-2; 8 bases match TRBD1. The trim removed 7 bases at V and 1 base at J, leaving 8 bases unmatched. CDR3 length: 15 residues. Per the germline V gene, CDR1 is LNHDA and CDR2 is SQIVND (reference sequence). The CDR3 DNA sequence: TGTGCCAGTACCTTTCAGGGGGCCCTTAACTATGGCTACACCTTC. Residues: CASTFQGALNYGYTF.

The chain carries TRBV7-2 and TRBJ2-3; no definite D call. The V gene lost 7 bases and the J gene lost 2 bases, with 19 bases spanning the gap. Germline loops: CDR1 SGHTA, CDR2 FQGNSA. The CDR3 covers 16 residues. Written as DNA, the CDR3 is TGTGCCAGCAATCCTTTGGGTAGGGCTAACACAGATACGCAGTATTTT. Protein product: CASNPLGRANTDTQYF.

This clone appeared once. The chain joins TRBV30 to TRBJ1-2; D gene ambiguous. V lost 0 bases and J lost 4, with 6 bases in between. The CDR3 runs 12 residues. Germline CDR1 reads GTSNPN; CDR2 reads SVGIG (reference sequence). CDR3 residues: CAWSVDPYGYTF. The CDR3 nucleotides read TGTGCCTGGAGTGTAGATCCCTATGGCTACACCTTC.

J is TRBJ2-7 and V is TRBV25-1, with 9 bases identical to TRBD2. The germline V gene has CDR1 MGHDK and CDR2 SYGVNS. The CDR3 sequence is 14 residues long. The junction had 4 bases not matched to a gene; V was cut back by 3 bases and J by 4 bases. The CDR3 here is CASSEAGGPYEQYF. Here the CDR3 DNA reads TGTGCCAGCAGTGAGGCGGGAGGGCCATACGAGCAGTACTTC.

The V gene is TRBV28, the J gene TRBJ1-1; tentatively, D is TRBD1 (6 bases). Germline V gene lookup returns CDR1 MDHEN and CDR2 SYDVKM. This CDR3 is built from 17 residues. Trimming pared 2 bases from V and 0 bases from J, leaving 16 bases between. CDR3 sequence: CASSLGSRTVMNTEAFF. The CDR3 bases are TGTGCCAGCAGTTTAGGATCTAGGACAGTAATGAACACTGAAGCTTTCTTT.

This clone was found a few times. This chain joins TRBV28 and TRBJ1-5; 9 nucleotides align to TRBD1. V gave up 2 bases and J gave up 2 bases; unmatched junction bases: 10. This CDR3 contains 18 residues. Germline-derived CDR1 and CDR2 are MDHEN and SYDVKM. CDR3 DNA: TGTGCCAGCAGTTTAACCGGGACAGGGAGGGGCCGCAATCAGCCCCAGCATTTT. Translated, it gives CASSLTGTGRGRNQPQHF.

The chain carries TRBV27 and TRBJ1-3; tentative D call: TRBD1 (5 bases). V lost 5 bases and J lost 2, with 13 bases in between. CDR1 and CDR2 from the germline V gene are MNHEY and SMNVEV (reference sequence). This CDR3 is built from 15 residues. This CDR3 reads CASSRGRGAGNTIYF. CDR3 bases: TGTGCCAGCAGTCGCGGTCGGGGGGCTGGAAACACCATATATTTT.

The CDR3 sequence: CASSIDRGGQPQHF. The CDR3, as DNA: TGCGCCAGCAGCATCGACAGGGGGGGTCAGCCCCAGCATTTT. This rearrangement joins TRBV5-1 to TRBJ1-5; TRBD1 aligns across 9 bases. After removal of 4 bases from V and 6 bases from J, the junction contained 5 bases not matched to a gene. This CDR3 contains 14 residues. Germline CDR1 is SGHRS and CDR2 is YFSETQ.

This chain connects TRBV20-1 to TRBJ2-1, with D tentatively TRBD2 (5 bases). Trimming removed 3 bases from V and 0 bases from J, with 9 bases in between. Germline-derived CDR1 and CDR2 are DFQATT and SNEGSKA (reference sequence). This CDR3 is 14 amino acids long. CDR3 protein: CSASKGSSYNEQFF. The CDR3 region has the DNA TGCAGTGCTAGTAAAGGGAGCTCCTACAATGAGCAGTTCTTC.

The rearrangement links TRBV11-3 to TRBJ2-2, with no clear D. The CDR3 totals 17 residues. Germline V gives CDR1 SGHNT, CDR2 YENEEA. Deletions cut 2 bases from V and 4 bases from J, with 17 bases between. CDR3 protein: CASSLYSRGRTTGELFF. CDR3 nucleotide sequence: TGTGCCAGCAGCTTATATTCCCGCGGTCGTACCACCGGGGAGCTGTTTTTT.

This rearrangement joins TRBV27 to TRBJ1-4; unclear D gene. The CDR3 length is 12 residues. Germline CDR1 reads MNHEY; CDR2 reads SMNVEV (reference sequence). With 7 bases removed from V and 8 bases from J, the gap between germline ends came to 11 bases. This CDR3 reads CASTRGGEKLFF. Here the CDR3 DNA reads TGTGCCAGCACAAGAGGTGGGGAAAAACTGTTTTTT.

The V gene is TRBV11-2, the J gene TRBJ2-2; 11 bases line up with TRBD1. Per the germline V gene, CDR1 is SGHAT and CDR2 is FQNNGV. This CDR3 is built from 18 residues. The junction had 12 bases not matched to a gene; V was cut back by 5 bases and J by 4 bases. In nucleotides, the CDR3 is TGTGCCAGCAGCCTGATGCGACCGGGACAGGGGGGCACCGGGGAGCTGTTTTTT. Its protein is CASSLMRPGQGGTGELFF. The whole variable domain, filled in from reference TRBV11-2 and TRBJ2-2, reads EAGVAQSPRYKIIEKRQSVAFWCNPISGHATLYWYQQILGQGPKLLIQFQNNGVVDDSQLPKDRFSAERLKGVDSTLKIQPAKLEDSAVYLCASSLMRPGQGGTGELFFGEGSRLTVL.